The rows below give T cell receptor beta chains drawn from one sample of a study of T cells and copy number aberrations in small-cell lung cancer. Sequenced by immunoSEQ multiplex PCR; TCRdb stores in-frame clones only, minus some. Among over 2,000 clones listed, around 80% were seen once. The sample was tumor tissue. These receptor sequences come from a man in his 60s with small cell lung cancer. Both conserved end residues are part of each CDR3. A D gene is named only where the DNA matches it firmly. The size entry is marked missing in some rows and otherwise reads once, few, many or a size class.

cdr3_nt cdr3_aa v_call d_call clone_size j_call
TGTGCCTGGAGCGAGAGCATGAACACTGAAGCTTTCTTT CAWSESMNTEAFF TRBV30 . few TRBJ1-1
TGTGCCAGCAGCCCGGGGACAGCTACCTACGAGCAGTACTTC CASSPGTATYEQYF TRBV28 TRBD1 . TRBJ2-7
TGTGCCAGCAGCCTTAAGCAAGGGCAGTTCTTC CASSLKQGQFF TRBV11-3 . . TRBJ2-1
TGTGCCACCAGCAGAACGGTGCAAGACTCTGGAAACACCATATATTTT CATSRTVQDSGNTIYF TRBV15 . . TRBJ1-3
TGTGCCAGCTCACCAACTAGCGGGAGAGGTAGTGAGCAGTTCTTC CASSPTSGRGSEQFF TRBV18 TRBD2 . TRBJ2-1
TGTGCCAGCAGCGTCGGACAGGGGGACACTGAAGCTTTCTTT CASSVGQGDTEAFF TRBV5-6 TRBD1 . TRBJ1-1
TGCGCCAGCAGCTTACAGGACAAATACGAGCAGTACTTC CASSLQDKYEQYF TRBV5-1 . few TRBJ2-7
TGTGCCAGCAGCTCGCTTCTAGCGGGAGTAACAGATACGCAGTATTTT CASSSLLAGVTDTQYF TRBV5-4 TRBD2 . TRBJ2-3
TGTGCCAGCAGTGCCTCCACACCTAGCAATCAGCCCCAGCATTTT CASSASTPSNQPQHF TRBV6-1 . . TRBJ1-5
TGTGCCAGCAAGAGTGTCGGGACACCGATCCGGGGCTACACCTTC CASKSVGTPIRGYTF TRBV2 . . TRBJ1-2
TGTGCCAGCAGCTTAGAACTAGTTGGAGAGACCCAGTACTTC CASSLELVGETQYF TRBV7-2 . . TRBJ2-5
TGTGCCAGCAGCTTAGCTAGGAATCAGCCCCAGCATTTT CASSLARNQPQHF TRBV7-6 . . TRBJ1-5
TGTGCCAGCAGCCCCAGGGGGCGGGAGACCCAGTACTTC CASSPRGRETQYF TRBV5-6 TRBD1 . TRBJ2-5
TGTGCCAGCAGCTCGACGGGACAGGGGAGCAATGGCTACACCTTC CASSSTGQGSNGYTF TRBV7-2 TRBD1 . TRBJ1-2
TGTGCCAGCAGCTTGACAGACACTAATGAAAAACTGTTTTTT CASSLTDTNEKLFF TRBV7-2 . few TRBJ1-4
TGTGCCAGCAGTCGACAGGGCGGCACAGATACGCAGTATTTT CASSRQGGTDTQYF TRBV5-5 TRBD1 few TRBJ2-3
TGTGCCAGCAGCCACAGCGAGTATAATTCACCCCTCCACTTT CASSHSEYNSPLHF TRBV28 . . TRBJ1-6
TGTGCCAGCAGCTTAGGCAGGGTTGTGTACTTC CASSLGRVVYF TRBV7-9 . . TRBJ2-7
TGTGCCAGCAGCCAAGATCTTAGCACAGATACGCAGTATTTT CASSQDLSTDTQYF TRBV4-2 . . TRBJ2-3
TGTGCCAGCAGTTATCCCCAGGGAGGCTACACCTTC CASSYPQGGYTF TRBV6-5 . . TRBJ1-2
TGTGCCAGCAGCTTAGCTAATCTAGCGGGGGCCAACTACAATGAGCAGTTCTTC CASSLANLAGANYNEQFF TRBV7-9 TRBD2 . TRBJ2-1
TGTGCCAGCAGTTATGGAGAGGCCTACGAGCAGTACTTC CASSYGEAYEQYF TRBV6-5 . . TRBJ2-7
TGTGCCAGCAGCGTTCGGGGGGCTGGCACAGATACGCAGTATTTT CASSVRGAGTDTQYF TRBV27 . few TRBJ2-3
TGTGCCAGCTCATCAGGGTTAGATAATTCACCCCTCCACTTT CASSSGLDNSPLHF TRBV18 . few TRBJ1-6
TGCGCCAGCAGCAGGACAGGGGGCAGTGATTCACCCCTCCACTTT CASSRTGGSDSPLHF TRBV5-1 TRBD1 few TRBJ1-6
TGCGCCAGCAGCCGGACAGGGAACAATCAGCCCCAGCATTTT CASSRTGNNQPQHF TRBV4-1 TRBD1 few TRBJ1-5
TGTGCCAGCAGCTTGGGAGGGGATTACCAAGAGACCCAGTACTTC CASSLGGDYQETQYF TRBV5-5 . once TRBJ2-5
TGCGCCAGCAGCTCGGAAGGGCCAGATACGCAGTATTTT CASSSEGPDTQYF TRBV5-1 . . TRBJ2-3
TGCGCCAGCAGCATCACAGGGGCTGAAGGAGCTTTCTTT CASSITGAEGAFF TRBV5-1 TRBD1 once TRBJ1-1
TGTGCCAGCAGTTTCCACTTCCGGGTGGGACAGATCTATGGCTACACCTTC CASSFHFRVGQIYGYTF TRBV28 TRBD1 . TRBJ1-2
TGTGCCAGCAGTGTTGGTGGGGGTCCCTACGAGCAGTACTTC CASSVGGGPYEQYF TRBV6-1 . . TRBJ2-7
TGTGCCAGCAGCTGGGGAGATACGCAGTATTTT CASSWGDTQYF TRBV7-9 . . TRBJ2-3